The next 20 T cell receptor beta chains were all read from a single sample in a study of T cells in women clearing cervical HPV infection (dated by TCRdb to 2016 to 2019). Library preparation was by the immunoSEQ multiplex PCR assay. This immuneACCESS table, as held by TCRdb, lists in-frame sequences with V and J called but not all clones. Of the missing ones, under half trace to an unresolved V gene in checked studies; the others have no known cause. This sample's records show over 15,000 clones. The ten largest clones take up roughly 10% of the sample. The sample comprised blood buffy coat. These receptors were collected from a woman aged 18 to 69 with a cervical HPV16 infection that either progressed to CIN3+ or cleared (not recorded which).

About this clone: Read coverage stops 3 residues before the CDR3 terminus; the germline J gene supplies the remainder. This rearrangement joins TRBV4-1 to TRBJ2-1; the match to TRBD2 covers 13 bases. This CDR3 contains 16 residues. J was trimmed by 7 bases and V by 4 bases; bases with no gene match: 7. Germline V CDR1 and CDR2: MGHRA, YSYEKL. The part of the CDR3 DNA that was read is TGCGCCAGCAGCCCCAAGGGGACTAGCGGGATTAATGAG. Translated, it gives CASSPKGTSGINE. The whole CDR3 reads CASSPKGTSGINEQFF.

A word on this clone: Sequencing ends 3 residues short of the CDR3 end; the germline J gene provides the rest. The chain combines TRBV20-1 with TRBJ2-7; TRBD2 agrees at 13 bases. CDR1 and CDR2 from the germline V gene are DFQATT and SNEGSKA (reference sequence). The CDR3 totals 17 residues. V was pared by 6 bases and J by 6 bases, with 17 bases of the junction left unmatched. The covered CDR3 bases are TGCAGTGCGAAGAGTGGTGGACTAGCGGGAGCAGGGCGCGAG. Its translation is CSAKSGGLAGAGRE. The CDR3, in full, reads CSAKSGGLAGAGREQYF.

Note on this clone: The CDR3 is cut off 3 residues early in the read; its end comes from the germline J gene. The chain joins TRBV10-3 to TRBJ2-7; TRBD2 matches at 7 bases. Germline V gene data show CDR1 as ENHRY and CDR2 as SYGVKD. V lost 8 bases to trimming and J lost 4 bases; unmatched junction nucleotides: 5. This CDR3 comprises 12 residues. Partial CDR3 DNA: TGTGCCATCGGGGGGGGTCAGTACGAG. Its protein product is CAIGGGQYE. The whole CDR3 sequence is CAIGGGQYEQYF.

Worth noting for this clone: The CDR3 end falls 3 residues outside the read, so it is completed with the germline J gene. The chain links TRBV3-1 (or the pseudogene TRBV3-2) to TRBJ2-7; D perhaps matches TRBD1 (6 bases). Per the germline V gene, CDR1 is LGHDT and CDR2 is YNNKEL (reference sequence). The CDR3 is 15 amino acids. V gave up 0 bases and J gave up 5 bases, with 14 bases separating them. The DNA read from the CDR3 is TGTGCCAGCAGCCAAGACTGGGGGCAAAGGAACGAG. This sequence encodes CASSQDWGQRNE. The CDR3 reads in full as CASSQDWGQRNEQYF.

CDR3 loop: CASSPSGSRETQYF. The sequenced CDR3 bases are TGTGCCAGCAGTCCTAGCGGGAGTAGGGAGACC. The chain couples TRBV2 to TRBJ2-5; 10 nucleotides agree with TRBD2. The read ends 3 residues early relative to the CDR3; the germline J gene fills the gap. Trimming removed 5 bases from V and 5 bases from J; junction bases left unmatched: 5. From germline, CDR1 is SNHLY and CDR2 FYNNEI. The CDR3 runs to 14 residues.

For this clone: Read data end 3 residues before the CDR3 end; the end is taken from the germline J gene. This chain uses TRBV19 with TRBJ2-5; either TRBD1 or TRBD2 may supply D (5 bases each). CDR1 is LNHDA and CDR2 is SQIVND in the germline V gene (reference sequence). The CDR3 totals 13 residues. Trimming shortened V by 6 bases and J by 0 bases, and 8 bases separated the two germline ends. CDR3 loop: CASRGEYQETQYF. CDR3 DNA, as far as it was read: TGTGCCAGTAGAGGGGAGTACCAAGAGACC.

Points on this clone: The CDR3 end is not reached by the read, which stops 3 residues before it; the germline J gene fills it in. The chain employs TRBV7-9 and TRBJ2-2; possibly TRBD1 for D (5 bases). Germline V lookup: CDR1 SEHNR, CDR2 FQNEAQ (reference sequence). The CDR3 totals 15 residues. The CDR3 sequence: CASSPREGAREKLFF. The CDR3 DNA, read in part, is TGTGCCAGCAGCCCGCGAGAAGGGGCAAGAGAAAAG.

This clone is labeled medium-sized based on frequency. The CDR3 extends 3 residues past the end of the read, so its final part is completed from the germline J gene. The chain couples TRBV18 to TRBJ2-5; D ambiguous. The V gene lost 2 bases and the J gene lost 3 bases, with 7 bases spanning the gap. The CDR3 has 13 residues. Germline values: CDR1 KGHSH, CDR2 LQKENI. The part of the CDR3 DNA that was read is TGTGCCAGCTCACCAGGCTCAAAAGAGACC. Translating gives CASSPGSKET. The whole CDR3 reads CASSPGSKETQYF.

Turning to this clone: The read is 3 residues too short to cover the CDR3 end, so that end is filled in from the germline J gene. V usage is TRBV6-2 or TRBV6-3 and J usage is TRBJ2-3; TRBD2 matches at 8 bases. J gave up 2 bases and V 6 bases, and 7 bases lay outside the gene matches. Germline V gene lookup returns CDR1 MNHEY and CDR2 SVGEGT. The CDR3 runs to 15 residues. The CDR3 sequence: CASRKAGGPTDTQYF. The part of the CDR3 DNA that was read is TGTGCCAGCAGAAAGGCGGGGGGTCCCACAGATACG.

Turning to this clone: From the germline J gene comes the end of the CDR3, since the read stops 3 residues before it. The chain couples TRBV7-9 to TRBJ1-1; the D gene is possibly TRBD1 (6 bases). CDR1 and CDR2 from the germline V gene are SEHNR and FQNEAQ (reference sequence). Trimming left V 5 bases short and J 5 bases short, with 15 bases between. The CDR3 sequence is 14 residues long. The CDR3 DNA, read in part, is TGTGCCAGCAGCCTAAATACAGGGTTTACTGAA. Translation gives CASSLNTGFTE. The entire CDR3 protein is CASSLNTGFTEAFF.

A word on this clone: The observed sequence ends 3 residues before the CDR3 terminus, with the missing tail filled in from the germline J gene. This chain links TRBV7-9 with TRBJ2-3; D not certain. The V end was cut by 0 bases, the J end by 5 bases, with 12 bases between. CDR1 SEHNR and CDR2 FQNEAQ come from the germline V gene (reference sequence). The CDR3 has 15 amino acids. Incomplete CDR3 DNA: TGTGCCAGCAGCTTAGCGTCTAGTGTAAGAGATACG. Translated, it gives CASSLASSVRDT. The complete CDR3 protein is CASSLASSVRDTQYF. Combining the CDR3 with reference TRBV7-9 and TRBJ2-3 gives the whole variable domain DTGVSQNPRHKITKRGQNVTFRCDPISEHNRLYWYRQTLGQGPEFLTYFQNEAQLEKSRLLSDRFSAERPKGSFSTLEIQRTEQGDSAMYLCASSLASSVRDTQYFGPGTRLTVL.

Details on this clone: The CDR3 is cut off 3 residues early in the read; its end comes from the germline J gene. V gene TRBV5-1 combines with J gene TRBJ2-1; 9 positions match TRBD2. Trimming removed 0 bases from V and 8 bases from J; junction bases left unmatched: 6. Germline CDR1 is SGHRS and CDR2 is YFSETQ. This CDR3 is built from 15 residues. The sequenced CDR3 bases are TGCGCCAGCAGCTTGGGACTAGCGGAGGAGGATGAG. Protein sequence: CASSLGLAEEDE. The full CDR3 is CASSLGLAEEDEQFF.

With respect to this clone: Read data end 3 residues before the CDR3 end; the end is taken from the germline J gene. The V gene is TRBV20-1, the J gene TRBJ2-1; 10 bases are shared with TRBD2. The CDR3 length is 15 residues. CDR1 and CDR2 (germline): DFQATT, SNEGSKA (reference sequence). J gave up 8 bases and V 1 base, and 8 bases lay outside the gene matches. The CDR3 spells CSARVGSGRGDEQFF. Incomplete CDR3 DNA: TGCAGTGCTAGAGTCGGCAGCGGGAGGGGCGATGAG.

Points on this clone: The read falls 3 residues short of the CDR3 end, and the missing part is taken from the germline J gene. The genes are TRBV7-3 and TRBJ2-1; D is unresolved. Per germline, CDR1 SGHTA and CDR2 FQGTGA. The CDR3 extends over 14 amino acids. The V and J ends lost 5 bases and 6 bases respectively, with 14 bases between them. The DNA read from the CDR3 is TGTGCCAGCAGCCCACTCGATCTTGCCAATGAG. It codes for CASSPLDLANE. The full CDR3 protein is CASSPLDLANEQFF.

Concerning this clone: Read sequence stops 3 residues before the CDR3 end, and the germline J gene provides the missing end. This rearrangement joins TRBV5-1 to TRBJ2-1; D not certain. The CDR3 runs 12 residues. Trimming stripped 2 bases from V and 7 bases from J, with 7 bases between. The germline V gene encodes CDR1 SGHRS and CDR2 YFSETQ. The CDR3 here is CASSFGQNEQFF. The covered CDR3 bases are TGCGCCAGCAGCTTTGGCCAGAATGAG.

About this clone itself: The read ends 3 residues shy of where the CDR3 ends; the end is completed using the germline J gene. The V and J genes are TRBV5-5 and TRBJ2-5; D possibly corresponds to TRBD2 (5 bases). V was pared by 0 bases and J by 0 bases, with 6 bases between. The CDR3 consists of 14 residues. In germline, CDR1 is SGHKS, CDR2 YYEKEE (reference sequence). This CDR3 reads CASSLGLNQETQYF. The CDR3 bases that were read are TGTGCCAGCAGCTTGGGACTAAACCAAGAGACC. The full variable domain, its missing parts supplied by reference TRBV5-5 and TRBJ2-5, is DAGVTQSPTHLIKTRGQQVTLRCSPISGHKSVSWYQQVLGQGPQFIFQYYEKEERGRGNFPDRFSARQFPNYSSELNVNALLLGDSALYLCASSLGLNQETQYFGPGTRLLVL.

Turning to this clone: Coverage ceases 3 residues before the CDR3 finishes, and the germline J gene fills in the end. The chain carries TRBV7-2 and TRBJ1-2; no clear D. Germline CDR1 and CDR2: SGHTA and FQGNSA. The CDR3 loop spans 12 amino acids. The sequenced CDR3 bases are TGTGCCAGCAGCGGCGGGTGGTACGAC. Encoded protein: CASSGGWYD. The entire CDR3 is CASSGGWYDYTF.

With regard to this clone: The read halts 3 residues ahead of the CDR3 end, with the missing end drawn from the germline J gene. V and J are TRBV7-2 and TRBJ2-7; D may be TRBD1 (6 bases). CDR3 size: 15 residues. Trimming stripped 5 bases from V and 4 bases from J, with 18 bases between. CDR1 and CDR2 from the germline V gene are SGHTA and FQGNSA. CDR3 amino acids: CASSRNQGHTYEQYF. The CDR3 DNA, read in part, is TGTGCCAGCAGCCGTAACCAGGGACACACATACGAG.

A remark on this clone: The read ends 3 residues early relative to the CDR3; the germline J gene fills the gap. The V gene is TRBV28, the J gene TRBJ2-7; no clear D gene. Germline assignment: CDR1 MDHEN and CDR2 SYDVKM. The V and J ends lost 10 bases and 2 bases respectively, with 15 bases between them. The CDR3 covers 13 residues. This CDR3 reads CATYRGSAYEQYF. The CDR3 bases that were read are TGTGCCACCTACCGTGGCAGCGCCTACGAG.

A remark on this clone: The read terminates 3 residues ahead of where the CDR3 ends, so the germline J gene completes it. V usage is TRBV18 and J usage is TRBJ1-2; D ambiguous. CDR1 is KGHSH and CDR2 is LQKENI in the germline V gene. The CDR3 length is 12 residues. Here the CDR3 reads CASSDSNQPYTF. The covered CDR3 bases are TGTGCCAGCTCAGATAGCAATCAGCCC.